The present TCR beta chain was sequenced within a study of CD4 and CD8 cells across lung adenocarcinoma regions. TCRdb processed the PCR reads anew with MiXCR; each CDR3 protein has one entry. The sample has about 18,000 distinct CDR3 sequences, around 50% seen once. V shed 2 bases and J shed 4 bases, with 15 bases lying between them. The germline V gene has CDR1 MNHEY and CDR2 SVGAGI. The CDR3 sequence is 16 residues long. This clonotype qualifies as medium-sized. Localized lung adenocarcinoma, a non-small cell lung cancer, affected the donors. The sequenced sample consisted of CD8+ T cells from the margin of a lung tumor. V usage is TRBV6-5 and J usage is TRBJ2-1; a weak D match, TRBD1 (5 bases). The origin of this receptor is a male donor with lung adenocarcinoma. The CD4 and CD8 labels of this study may be unreliable. The CDR3 protein is CASSYGHRRGYNEQFF. The CDR3 DNA is TGTGCCAGCAGTTACGGTCACCGTAGGGGATACAATGAGCAGTTCTTC.